Listed below are T cell receptor beta chains from one sample, sequenced in a study of OX40 agonist ivuxolimab in advanced cancers. Method: immunoSEQ multiplex PCR; TCRdb's copy keeps in-frame clones and lacks some. The sample includes tens of thousands of clones, roughly three quarters seen only once; the top ten take around 2.5%. Sequencing used CD4+ or CD8+ T cells sorted from blood, obtained in a trial of the OX40 agonist ivuxolimab. Source of these receptors: an adult with an advanced solid tumor such as melanoma, head and neck, liver or kidney cancer. The CDR3 runs from the conserved cysteine through the conserved F or W. D genes are given only for firm matches. Clone sizes are given selectively: once, few, many, or a class where the clone is expanded.

clone_size j_call d_call v_call cdr3_nt cdr3_aa
NA TRBJ1-2 TRBD1 TRBV5-1 TGCGCCAGCAGCTTCCAGGGGGCTGGCTATGGCTACACCTTC CASSFQGAGYGYTF
medium-sized TRBJ1-3 NA TRBV7-8 TGTGCCAGCAGCTCCCCCTGGGGGCGCGTTACGGACCACACCATATATTTT CASSSPWGRVTDHTIYF
NA TRBJ2-2 NA TRBV29-1 TGCAGCGTTGTGGTGGGGGCCTCGAACACCGGGGAGCTGTTTTTT CSVVVGASNTGELFF
medium-sized TRBJ1-1 NA TRBV6-5 TGTGCCAGCAGTTACCAAGCGTACACTGAAGCTTTCTTT CASSYQAYTEAFF
NA TRBJ2-1 NA TRBV4-2 TGTGCCAGCAGCCAAGATCGTCGCCTAAATGAGCAGTTCTTC CASSQDRRLNEQFF
NA TRBJ2-1 NA TRBV2 TGTGCCAGCAGACACCGCAGGACTCCCTCCCCCCACAATGAGCAGTTCTTC CASRHRRTPSPHNEQFF
few TRBJ2-5 NA TRBV5-4 TGTGCCAGCAGCTTGTTTGGGGGACGGGAGACCCAGTACTTC CASSLFGGRETQYF
NA TRBJ1-2 TRBD1 TRBV6-5 TGTGCCAGCAGTTACTCATATGTTACAGGGGGCGATGGCTACACCTTC CASSYSYVTGGDGYTF
few TRBJ2-7 NA TRBV6-1 TGTGCCAGCAGTCCTACCTCTCGGGCCGAGCAGTACTTC CASSPTSRAEQYF
few TRBJ1-2 NA TRBV5-1 TGCGCCAGCAGCTTGGACAGGGACGGCTACACCTTC CASSLDRDGYTF
NA TRBJ2-1 TRBD2 TRBV5-6 TGTGCCAGCGGACGGACTAGCGGGAGAAGAGGCCTCAATGAGCAGTTCTTC CASGRTSGRRGLNEQFF
NA TRBJ2-4 NA TRBV2 TGTGCCAGCAGTGTAGTCAAAAACATTCAGTACTTC CASSVVKNIQYF
once TRBJ2-2 NA TRBV7-3 TGTGCCAGCAGCACGGGTGGCCCCGGGGAGCTGTTTTTT CASSTGGPGELFF
NA TRBJ2-3 TRBD2 TRBV11-3 TGTGCCAGCAGCTTGGGACTAGCGGTCTCAGATACGCAGTATTTT CASSLGLAVSDTQYF
NA TRBJ1-1 NA TRBV28 TGTGCCAGCAGTAAGGACACCCTCCTTATGCACACTGAAGCTTTCTTT CASSKDTLLMHTEAFF
NA TRBJ2-7 NA TRBV27 TGTGCCAGCAGTTTATCGGCCCAGGGTTACGAGCAGTACTTC CASSLSAQGYEQYF
NA TRBJ2-7 TRBD2 TRBV6-1 TGTGCCAGCAGCCGACTAGCGCCCTACGAGCAGTACTTC CASSRLAPYEQYF
NA TRBJ2-7 NA TRBV6-6 TGTGCCAGCAGTTACAGGCCAGGGTTCTACGAGCAGTACTTC CASSYRPGFYEQYF
NA TRBJ2-5 TRBD1 TRBV10-3 TGTGCCATCAGTGAGGGGACAGGCAAGGAGACCCAGTACTTC CAISEGTGKETQYF
NA TRBJ1-4 TRBD1 TRBV28 TGTGCCAGCAGTCTTACAGGGGGTTTTGATAGACTGTTTTTT CASSLTGGFDRLFF
few TRBJ2-1 NA TRBV11-3 TGTGCCAGCAGCTTAGGTATCCACGCCCAATACAATGAGCAGTTCTTC CASSLGIHAQYNEQFF
NA TRBJ1-1 NA TRBV5-6 TGTGCCAGCAGCCCTGACGTAGGCTCCGTGAACACTGAAGCTTTCTTT CASSPDVGSVNTEAFF
NA TRBJ2-7 TRBD1 TRBV5-1 TGCGCCAGCAGCCCCCTGGGACAGGGGAGGTCCTACGAGCAGTACTTC CASSPLGQGRSYEQYF
NA TRBJ2-7 NA TRBV19 TGTGCCAGTAGTATGGGGCCGAACTACGAGCAGTACTTC CASSMGPNYEQYF
NA TRBJ2-3 NA TRBV7-8 TGTGCCAGCAGCTACGGGAGACCCACAGATACGCAGTATTTT CASSYGRPTDTQYF
NA TRBJ2-1 NA TRBV2 TGTGCCAGCACCTCTGTGGGATTACCCCTCGGTGAGCAGTTCTTC CASTSVGLPLGEQFF
few TRBJ1-2 TRBD1 TRBV9 TGTGCCAGCAGCGTAGATCCCGGGACAGGGGGGAACTATGGCTACACCTTC CASSVDPGTGGNYGYTF
NA TRBJ1-3 NA TRBV6-5 TGTGCCAGCAGTTACGAAGCCTCTGGAAACACCATATATTTT CASSYEASGNTIYF
NA TRBJ2-7 TRBD2 TRBV2 TGTGCCAGCAGCCTAACGGGACTAGCGGGATTCGAGCAGTACTTC CASSLTGLAGFEQYF
NA TRBJ2-3 TRBD1 TRBV19 TGTGCCACCAAGACAGGGGGCCGAGATACGCAGTATTTT CATKTGGRDTQYF
NA TRBJ1-2 NA TRBV6-9 TGTGCCAGCAGTTACTCGAGAGTTAACTATGGCTACACCTTC CASSYSRVNYGYTF
once TRBJ2-1 NA TRBV11-3 TGTGCCAGCAGCTTAGACTCGGGCGGATCGGTCAATGAGCAGTTCTTC CASSLDSGGSVNEQFF
NA TRBJ2-2 NA TRBV11-2 TGTGCCAGCAGCCGCGGAACCGGGGAGCTGTTTTTT CASSRGTGELFF
NA TRBJ2-5 NA TRBV2 TGTGCCAGCAGTGCGGGACTGAATCAAGAGACCCAGTACTTC CASSAGLNQETQYF
once TRBJ2-3 TRBD1 TRBV6-5 TGTGCCAGCAGTCGACAGGGGCTAACAGATACGCAGTATTTT CASSRQGLTDTQYF
NA TRBJ2-3 NA TRBV15 TGTGCCACCAGCAGAGGGGTAGTGTACACAGATACGCAGTATTTT CATSRGVVYTDTQYF
few TRBJ1-1 NA TRBV10-3 TGTGCCATCAGAATTTTGGGGGGCACTGAAGCTTTCTTT CAIRILGGTEAFF
NA TRBJ1-1 NA TRBV7-2 TGTGCCAGCACTTCCTGGGGGGCGAACACTGAAGCTTTCTTT CASTSWGANTEAFF
NA TRBJ1-4 TRBD1 TRBV10-2 TGCGCCAGCAGGGCAACAGGGGGCGTGGAGGAAAAACTGTTTTTT CASRATGGVEEKLFF
NA TRBJ2-1 NA TRBV7-3 TGTGCCAGCAGCTTAACAATAGGGCGAGGTGAGCAGTTCTTC CASSLTIGRGEQFF
NA TRBJ1-1 TRBD1 TRBV5-1 TGCGCCAGCAGCTTGGAAGGAACCGGGACAGATATCCTCCTTGAAGCTTTCTTT CASSLEGTGTDILLEAFF
many TRBJ2-7 TRBD2 TRBV7-2 TGTGCCAGCAGCTCCTATGGTTGGGTAGCGGGGGGTAGCTCCTACGAGCAGTACTTC CASSSYGWVAGGSSYEQYF
NA TRBJ2-5 TRBD1 TRBV4-2 TGTGCCAGCAGCCAAGACCGGACAGGCTGGGAGACCCAGTACTTC CASSQDRTGWETQYF
few TRBJ1-2 NA TRBV6-4 TGTGCCAGCAGTGAAGGCAGTGTCGCTAATGGCTACACCTTC CASSEGSVANGYTF
NA TRBJ2-5 NA TRBV4-2 TGTGCCAGCAGCCAAGAGGGGACTGTACAAGAGACCCAGTACTTC CASSQEGTVQETQYF
once TRBJ2-5 NA TRBV10-1 TGCGCCAGCAGTGAAAGCCCCGGGCGGACGGCCCAGTACTTC CASSESPGRTAQYF
NA TRBJ2-1 NA TRBV18 TGTGCCAGCTCACCTGACGTCGGCAGGGCTAACAATGAGCAGTTCTTC CASSPDVGRANNEQFF
NA TRBJ2-7 NA TRBV21-1 TGTGCCAGCAGCAAAGTGGCCCGTTACGAGCAGTACTTC CASSKVARYEQYF